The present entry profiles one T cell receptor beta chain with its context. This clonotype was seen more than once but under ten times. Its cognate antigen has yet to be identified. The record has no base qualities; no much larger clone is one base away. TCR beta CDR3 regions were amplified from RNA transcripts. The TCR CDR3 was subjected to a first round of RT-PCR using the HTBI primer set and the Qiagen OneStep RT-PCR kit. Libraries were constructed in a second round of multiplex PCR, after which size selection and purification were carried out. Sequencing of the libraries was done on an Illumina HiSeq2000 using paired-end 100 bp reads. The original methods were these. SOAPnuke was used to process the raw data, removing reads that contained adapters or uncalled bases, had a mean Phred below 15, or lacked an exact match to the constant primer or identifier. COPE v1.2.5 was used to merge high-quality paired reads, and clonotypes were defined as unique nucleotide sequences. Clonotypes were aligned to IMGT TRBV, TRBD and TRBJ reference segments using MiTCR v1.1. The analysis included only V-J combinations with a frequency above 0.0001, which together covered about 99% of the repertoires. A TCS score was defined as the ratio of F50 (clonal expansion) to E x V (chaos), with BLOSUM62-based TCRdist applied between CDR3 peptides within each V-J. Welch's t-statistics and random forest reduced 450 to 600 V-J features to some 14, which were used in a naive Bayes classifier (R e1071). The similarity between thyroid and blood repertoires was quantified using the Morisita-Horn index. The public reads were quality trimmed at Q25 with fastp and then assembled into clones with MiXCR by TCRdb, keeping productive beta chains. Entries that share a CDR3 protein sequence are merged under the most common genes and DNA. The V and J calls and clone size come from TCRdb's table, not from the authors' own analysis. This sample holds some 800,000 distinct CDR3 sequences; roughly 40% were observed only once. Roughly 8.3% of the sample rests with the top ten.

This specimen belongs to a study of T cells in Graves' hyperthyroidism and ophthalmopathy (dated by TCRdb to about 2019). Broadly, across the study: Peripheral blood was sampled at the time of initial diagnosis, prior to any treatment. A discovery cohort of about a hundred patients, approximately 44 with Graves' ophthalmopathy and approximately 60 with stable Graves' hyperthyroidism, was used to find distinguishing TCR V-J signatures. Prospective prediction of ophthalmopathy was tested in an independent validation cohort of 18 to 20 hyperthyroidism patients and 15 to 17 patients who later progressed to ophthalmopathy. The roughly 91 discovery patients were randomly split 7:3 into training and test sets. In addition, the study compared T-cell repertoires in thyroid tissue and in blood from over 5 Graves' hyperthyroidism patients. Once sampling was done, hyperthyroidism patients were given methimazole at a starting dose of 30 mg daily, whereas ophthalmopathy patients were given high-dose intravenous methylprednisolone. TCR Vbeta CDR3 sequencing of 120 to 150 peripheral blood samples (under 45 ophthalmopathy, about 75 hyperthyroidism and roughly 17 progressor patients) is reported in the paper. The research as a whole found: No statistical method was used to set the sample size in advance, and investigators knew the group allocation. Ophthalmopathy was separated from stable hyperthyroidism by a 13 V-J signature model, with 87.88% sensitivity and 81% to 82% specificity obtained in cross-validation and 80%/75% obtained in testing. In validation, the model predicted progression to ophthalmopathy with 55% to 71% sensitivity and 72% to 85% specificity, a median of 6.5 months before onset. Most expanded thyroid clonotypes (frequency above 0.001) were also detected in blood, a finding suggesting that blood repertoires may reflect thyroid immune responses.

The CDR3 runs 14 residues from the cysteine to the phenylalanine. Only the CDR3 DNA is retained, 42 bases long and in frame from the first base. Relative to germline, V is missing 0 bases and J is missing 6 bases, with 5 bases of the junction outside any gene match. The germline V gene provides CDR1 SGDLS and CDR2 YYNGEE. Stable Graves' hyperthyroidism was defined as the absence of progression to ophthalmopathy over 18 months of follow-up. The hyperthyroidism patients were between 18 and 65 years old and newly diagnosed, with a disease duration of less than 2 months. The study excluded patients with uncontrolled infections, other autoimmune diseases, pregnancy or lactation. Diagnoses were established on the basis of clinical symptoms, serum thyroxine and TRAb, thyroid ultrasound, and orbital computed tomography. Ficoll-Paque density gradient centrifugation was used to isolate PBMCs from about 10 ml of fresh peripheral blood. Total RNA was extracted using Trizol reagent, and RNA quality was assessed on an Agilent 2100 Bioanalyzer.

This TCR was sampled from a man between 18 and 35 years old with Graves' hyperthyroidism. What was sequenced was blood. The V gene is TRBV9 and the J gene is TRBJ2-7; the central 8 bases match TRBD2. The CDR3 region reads CASSVDSGGGEQYF. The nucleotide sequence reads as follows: TGTGCCAGCAGCGTAGACAGCGGGGGCGGCGAGCAGTACTTC.